This T cell receptor beta chain was documented in a study of blood T cell repertoires in COVID-19. About the study: COVID-19 samples, acute and convalescent, were from the United States, Italy and Spain. PBMCs, B-cell-depleted T cells, or T cells provided the cDNA or gDNA that made up the material.

Per the original methods: Estimation of nucleated cell counts relied on the amplification of reference gene primers. Repertoires were generated with immunoSEQ multiplex PCR, while TCRdb's copy carries only in-frame clones and drops some. The V and J calls and clone size were taken over from that table, and D and trimming were inferred from the DNA. The table includes under 95,000 clones, 80% to 90% detected once. CDR3 length: 13 residues. Germline lookup yields CDR1 SQVTM and CDR2 ANQGSEA. Trimming shortened V by 7 bases and J by 2 bases, and 15 bases separated the two germline ends. This clonotype was sampled from a human donor in a cohort sampled during active COVID-19. The chain has TRBV29-1 and TRBJ2-7; a possible D gene is TRBD1 (6 bases). Sequenced input: peripheral blood. The DNA for the CDR3 is TGCAGCGCTGGGGACATCTTTGCCTACGAGCAGTACTTC. Translation: CSAGDIFAYEQYF.